Listed below are T cell receptor beta chains from one sample, sequenced in a study of shared clonotypes between healthy human individuals. The data were produced by immunoSEQ multiplex PCR, yet TCRdb's version contains in-frame clones alone and is incomplete. Here the sample spans roughly 2 million clones, under 97% being singletons. The source material was naive CD4+ T cells sorted from blood. Receptors originate from a man between 18 and 35 years old in good health. Both conserved end residues are part of each CDR3. The D gene is left open where the match is weak. Size is stated for part of the rows, as once, few or many counts, or as a class when the clone is expanded.

>TRBJ2-7|TRBV27|NA|16|TRBD2
CASSFSSGGQVGEQYF
TGTGCCAGCAGTTTTTCTAGCGGGGGCCAGGTAGGCGAGCAGTACTTC
>TRBJ1-6|TRBV2|once|19|NA
CAMGEDGTVISSYNSPLHF
TGTGCCATGGGGGAAGACGGCACCGTTATTAGCTCCTATAATTCACCCCTCCACTTT
>TRBJ2-7|TRBV30|NA|14|TRBD2
CAWSRSGSRNEQYF
TGTGCCTGGAGTCGCAGCGGGAGTCGGAACGAGCAGTACTTC
>TRBJ2-7|TRBV7-9|NA|14|NA
CASNRLRGSYEQYF
TGTGCCAGCAACCGACTCAGGGGCTCCTACGAGCAGTACTTC
>TRBJ2-5|TRBV28|NA|14|NA
CASSFQWSSQTQYF
TGTGCCAGCAGTTTCCAGTGGTCAAGTCAGACCCAGTACTTC
>TRBJ1-2|TRBV5-4|NA|15|NA
CASSLALRSNYGYTF
TGTGCCAGCAGCTTGGCCTTGAGGTCTAACTATGGCTACACCTTC
>TRBJ2-5|TRBV4-1|NA|15|NA
CASSQEGQTNGAQYF
TGCGCCAGCAGCCAAGAAGGGCAGACCAACGGGGCCCAGTACTTC
>TRBJ2-1|TRBV5-1|NA|19|TRBD1
CASSLFGTAGTNLYNEQFF
TGCGCCAGCAGCTTGTTCGGGACAGCCGGGACCAATCTCTACAATGAGCAGTTCTTC
>TRBJ1-1|TRBV6-1|NA|13|TRBD1
CASKDRMNTEAFF
TGTGCCAGCAAGGACAGGATGAACACTGAAGCTTTCTTT
>TRBJ1-2|TRBV28|NA|12|NA
CASSFQGHGYTF
TGTGCCAGCAGTTTCCAGGGTCATGGCTACACCTTC
>TRBJ2-1|TRBV6-5|NA|14|TRBD2
CASRRLAGNNEQFF
TGTGCCAGCAGGCGACTAGCGGGGAACAATGAGCAGTTCTTC
>TRBJ2-7|TRBV11-3|NA|15|TRBD2
CASSLGGTGGNEQYF
TGTGCCAGCAGCTTAGGTGGGACCGGGGGGAACGAGCAGTACTTC
>TRBJ2-3|TRBV7-9|once|18|NA
CASSLDFVSPGLTDTQYF
TGTGCCAGCAGCTTAGATTTCGTCTCACCCGGACTCACAGATACGCAGTATTTT
>TRBJ1-4|TRBV30|NA|14|NA
CAWSRTVYSEKLFF
TGTGCCTGGAGTAGGACCGTCTATAGTGAAAAACTGTTTTTT
>TRBJ2-1|TRBV18|NA|15|TRBD2
CASSPGLAGVNEQFF
TGTGCCAGCTCACCCGGTTTAGCGGGAGTTAATGAGCAGTTCTTC
>TRBJ1-2|TRBV5-8|NA|15|TRBD1
CASSPETGGFYGYTF
TGTGCCAGCAGTCCCGAGACAGGGGGGTTCTATGGCTACACCTTC
>TRBJ1-2|TRBV12-5|NA|15|NA
CASAPIQGGNYGYTF
TGTGCTAGTGCCCCTATACAGGGAGGGAACTATGGCTACACCTTC
>TRBJ1-2|TRBV19|NA|13|TRBD1
CASSRTGVDGYTF
TGTGCCAGTAGTAGGACAGGGGTAGATGGCTACACCTTC
>TRBJ2-6|TRBV5-1|once|17|NA
CASSRAGQSSGANVLTF
TGCGCCAGCAGCAGAGCGGGACAGAGCTCTGGGGCCAACGTCCTGACTTTC
>TRBJ1-4|TRBV27|NA|16|TRBD1
CASSPPPGTGGEKLFF
TGTGCCAGCAGTCCCCCGCCCGGGACAGGGGGCGAAAAACTGTTTTTT
>TRBJ2-1|TRBV6-6|NA|13|NA
CASSYPLGNEQFF
TGTGCCAGCAGTTACCCGCTAGGGAATGAGCAGTTCTTC
>TRBJ1-2|TRBV5-1|NA|15|NA
CASSLSLNRNYGYTF
TGCGCCAGCAGCTTATCCCTAAACAGAAACTATGGCTACACCTTC
>TRBJ1-2|TRBV5-8|NA|11|NA
CASRGGYGYTF
TGTGCCAGCAGGGGAGGGTATGGCTACACCTTC
>TRBJ2-1|TRBV28|NA|13|TRBD2
CASDSGDYNEQFF
TGTGCCAGCGATAGCGGGGACTACAATGAGCAGTTCTTC
>TRBJ2-5|TRBV5-1|NA|14|NA
CASSLRGQQETQYF
TGCGCCAGCAGCTTGCGGGGGCAGCAAGAGACCCAGTACTTC
>TRBJ1-4|TRBV5-6|NA|14|NA
CASSLRGLGEKLFF
TGTGCCAGCAGCTTGAGAGGCCTCGGGGAAAAACTGTTTTTT
>TRBJ1-5|TRBV19|NA|12|NA
CASKEGGQPQHF
TGTGCAAGCAAAGAGGGCGGGCAGCCCCAGCATTTT
>TRBJ2-7|TRBV7-8|NA|13|TRBD2
CASSLRGSYEQYF
TGTGCCAGCAGCTTGCGGGGGAGTTACGAGCAGTACTTC
>TRBJ1-4|TRBV21-1|NA|14|NA
CASSKEGINEKLFF
TGTGCCAGCAGCAAAGAGGGTATTAATGAAAAACTGTTTTTT
>TRBJ2-7|TRBV10-1|NA|14|NA
CASSARQGSYEQYF
TGCGCCAGCAGTGCTCGGCAGGGATCCTACGAGCAGTACTTC
>TRBJ2-7|TRBV11-2|NA|17|TRBD2
CASSLGVGLAGEFQQYF
TGTGCCAGCAGCTTAGGGGTAGGGCTAGCGGGGGAGTTCCAGCAGTACTTC
>TRBJ2-2|TRBV6-1|NA|14|TRBD1
CASSRQGAPGELFF
TGTGCCAGCAGTCGACAGGGGGCTCCCGGGGAGCTGTTTTTT
>TRBJ2-7|TRBV18|NA|13|NA
CASSPGVSYEQYF
TGTGCCAGCTCACCCGGCGTCTCCTACGAGCAGTACTTC
>TRBJ1-1|TRBV11-2|NA|15|NA
CASSFSAGMNTEAFF
TGTGCCAGCAGCTTCTCAGCAGGGATGAACACTGAAGCTTTCTTT
>TRBJ2-5|TRBV19|NA|13|NA
CASSPPGTETQYF
TGTGCCAGTAGTCCGCCCGGGACGGAGACCCAGTACTTC
>TRBJ2-1|TRBV6-1|NA|15|TRBD1
CASSDGQGAYNEQFF
TGTGCCAGCAGTGATGGGCAGGGGGCATACAATGAGCAGTTCTTC
>TRBJ2-7|TRBV18|NA|17|TRBD2
CASSPGPAGGRSYEQYF
TGTGCCAGCTCCCCAGGGCCGGCGGGAGGGAGGTCCTACGAGCAGTACTTC
>TRBJ1-1|TRBV5-6|NA|16|NA
CASSQAIGTVLNEAFF
TGTGCCAGCAGCCAGGCAATTGGGACGGTCCTCAATGAAGCTTTCTTT
>TRBJ2-1|TRBV29-1|once|14|TRBD1
CSVGPRQGRNEQFF
TGCAGCGTTGGACCTAGACAGGGAAGAAATGAGCAGTTCTTC
>TRBJ2-2|TRBV5-8|NA|14|TRBD1
CASRSDRATGELFF
TGTGCCAGCAGATCCGACAGGGCCACCGGGGAGCTGTTTTTT
>TRBJ2-2|TRBV6-5|NA|15|NA
CASSPRTEYTGELFF
TGTGCCAGCAGTCCCCGGACAGAATACACCGGGGAGCTGTTTTTT
>TRBJ2-2|TRBV5-6|NA|17|TRBD2
CASSPRDYHPAAGELFF
TGTGCCAGCAGCCCCCGGGACTATCACCCCGCAGCCGGGGAGCTGTTTTTT
>TRBJ2-3|TRBV12-5|NA|16|NA
CASGLVGAPSTDTQYF
TGTGCTAGTGGTTTGGTAGGTGCACCTTCCACAGATACGCAGTATTTT
>TRBJ2-2|TRBV2|NA|17|NA
CASSEAQGLANTGELFF
TGTGCCAGCAGTGAAGCGCAAGGGCTCGCGAACACCGGGGAGCTGTTTTTT
>TRBJ2-1|TRBV14|NA|15|NA
CASSQFDLGSHEQFF
TGTGCCAGCAGCCAATTTGATCTAGGGTCTCATGAGCAGTTCTTC
>TRBJ2-7|TRBV29-1|NA|14|TRBD2
CSVATSGLLGEQYF
TGCAGCGTAGCGACTAGCGGATTGTTGGGCGAGCAGTACTTC
>TRBJ1-2|TRBV27|NA|12|TRBD1
CASRPAGQAWTF
TGTGCCAGCAGGCCCGCCGGACAGGCCTGGACCTTC
>TRBJ1-2|TRBV28|NA|12|NA
CATQGGTYGYTF
TGTGCCACCCAGGGCGGTACTTATGGCTACACCTTC
>TRBJ1-1|TRBV19|NA|13|NA
CASSITGNTEAFF
TGTGCCAGTAGTATTACAGGGAACACTGAAGCTTTCTTT
>TRBJ1-1|TRBV6-5|NA|12|NA
CASSYIGREAFF
TGTGCCAGCAGTTACATAGGGCGAGAAGCTTTCTTT
>TRBJ2-3|TRBV4-3|NA|16|NA
CASSQEFWGGTDTQYF
TGCGCCAGCAGCCAAGAATTCTGGGGGGGCACAGATACGCAGTATTTT
>TRBJ2-5|TRBV7-2|NA|13|NA
CASSLALAETQYF
TGTGCCAGCAGCTTAGCGTTGGCAGAGACCCAGTACTTC
>TRBJ2-7|TRBV5-6|NA|13|NA
CASSLYRSYEQYF
TGTGCCAGCAGCTTGTACAGATCTTACGAGCAGTACTTC
>TRBJ2-7|TRBV7-9|NA|16|TRBD1
CASSQPTPQGAGEQYF
TGTGCCAGCAGCCAACCAACGCCCCAGGGGGCAGGCGAGCAGTACTTC
>TRBJ1-5|TRBV6-6|NA|15|NA
CASSPQGYGDQPQHF
TGTGCCAGCAGTCCTCAGGGGTATGGGGATCAGCCCCAGCATTTT